The 7 T cell receptor beta chains below come from one sample, sequenced in a study of blood T cell repertoires in COVID-19. Using immunoSEQ multiplex PCR, the repertoire was profiled, and TCRdb retains in-frame clones only, with some absent. There are approximately 360,000 clones in the sample; 85% to 90% occur only once, and roughly 0.97% lies in the top ten. The sequenced sample consisted of PBMCs or T cells enriched from blood (not recorded which). The receptors were gathered from a woman aged 30 to 39 with acute COVID-19.

This clone is a singleton in its sample. This chain connects TRBV9 to TRBJ1-3, with 9 bases lining up with TRBD1. Germline V gene sequence: CDR1 SGDLS, CDR2 YYNGEE. The CDR3 contains 16 residues. The J segment lost 2 bases and the V segment lost 3 bases, leaving 6 bases of the junction unmatched. For the CDR3, the DNA is TGTGCCAGCAGCGCACCGGGACAGGGTACTGGAAACACCATATATTTT. It encodes CASSAPGQGTGNTIYF.

The rearrangement uses TRBV2 and TRBJ1-5; 10 bases match TRBD1. J was trimmed by 3 bases and V by 6 bases; bases with no gene match: 5. Germline CDR1 reads SNHLY; CDR2 reads FYNNEI. This CDR3 is built from 15 residues. CDR3 nucleotides: TGTGCCAGCAGACGTGACAGGGGGCACAATCAGCCCCAGCATTTT. As protein: CASRRDRGHNQPQHF. Complete variable domain (other parts from reference TRBV2 and TRBJ1-5): EPEVTQTPSHQVTQMGQEVILRCVPISNHLYFYWYRQILGQKVEFLVSFYNNEISEKSEIFDDQFSVERPDGSNFTLKIRSTKLEDSAMYFCASRRDRGHNQPQHFGDGTRLSIL.

J is TRBJ1-2 and V is TRBV18; 10 nucleotides match TRBD1. V was pared by 5 bases and J by 3 bases, with 12 bases of the junction left unmatched. The CDR3 contains 17 residues. Germline-derived CDR1 and CDR2 are KGHSH and LQKENI. The CDR3 DNA follows: TGTGCCAGCTCATCCGCACGACAGGGGGCCGGCGACTATGGCTACACCTTC. It is translated as CASSSARQGAGDYGYTF.

The rearrangement links TRBV10-2 to TRBJ2-1, with D possibly TRBD2 on 6 matching bases. The CDR3 has 14 amino acids. Trimming removed 8 bases from V and 1 base from J, with 12 bases in between. CDR1 and CDR2 (germline): WSHSY, SAAADI. The CDR3: CASSLATSYNEQFF. CDR3 in DNA: TGCGCCAGCTCCCTAGCGACGTCCTACAATGAGCAGTTCTTC.

The chain recombines TRBV7-9 with TRBJ2-2; D ambiguous. The CDR3 length is 12 residues. In germline, CDR1 is SEHNR, CDR2 FQNEAQ (reference sequence). V lost 6 bases to trimming and J lost 2 bases, with 4 bases between them. The CDR3 nucleotides read TGTGCCAGCAGTGGCAACACCGGGGAGCTGTTTTTT. It translates to CASSGNTGELFF.

The V and J genes are TRBV14 and TRBJ2-3; TRBD1 might be the D (5 bases). The germline V gene has CDR1 SGHDN and CDR2 FVKESK. This CDR3 is built from 14 residues. Trimming took 2 bases from V and 1 from J, leaving 7 bases between them. The CDR3 loop is CASSQWGGTDTQYF. The CDR3, as DNA: TGTGCCAGCAGCCAATGGGGCGGCACAGATACGCAGTATTTT. Variable domain in full (rest from reference TRBV14 and TRBJ2-3): EAGVTQFPSHSVIEKGQTVTLRCDPISGHDNLYWYRRVMGKEIKFLLHFVKESKQDESGMPNNRFLAERTGGTYSTLKVQPAELEDSGVYFCASSQWGGTDTQYFGPGTRLTVL.

This chain uses TRBV19 with TRBJ1-2, with 7 bases that match TRBD1. CDR1 LNHDA and CDR2 SQIVND come from the germline V gene (reference sequence). The CDR3 runs 13 residues. Trimming removed 7 bases from V and 5 bases from J; junction bases left unmatched: 7. The CDR3 DNA follows: TGTGCCAGTACCGCGACAGGGAGGTATGGCTACACCTTC. Translated, it gives CASTATGRYGYTF.